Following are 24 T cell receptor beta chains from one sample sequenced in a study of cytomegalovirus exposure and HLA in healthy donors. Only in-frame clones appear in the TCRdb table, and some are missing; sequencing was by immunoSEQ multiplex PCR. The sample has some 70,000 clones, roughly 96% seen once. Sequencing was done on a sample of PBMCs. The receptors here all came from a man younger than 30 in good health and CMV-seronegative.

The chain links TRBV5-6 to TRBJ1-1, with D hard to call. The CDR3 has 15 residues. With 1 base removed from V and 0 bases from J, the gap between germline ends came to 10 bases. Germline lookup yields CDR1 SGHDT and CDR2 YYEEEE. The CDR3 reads CASSLIGSMNTEAFF. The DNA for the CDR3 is TGTGCCAGCAGCTTGATAGGGAGTATGAACACTGAAGCTTTCTTT. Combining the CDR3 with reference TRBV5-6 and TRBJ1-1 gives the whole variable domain DAGVTQSPTHLIKTRGQQVTLRCSPKSGHDTVSWYQQALGQGPQFIFQYYEEEERQRGNFPDRFSGHQFPNYSSELNVNALLLGDSALYLCASSLIGSMNTEAFFGQGTRLTVV.

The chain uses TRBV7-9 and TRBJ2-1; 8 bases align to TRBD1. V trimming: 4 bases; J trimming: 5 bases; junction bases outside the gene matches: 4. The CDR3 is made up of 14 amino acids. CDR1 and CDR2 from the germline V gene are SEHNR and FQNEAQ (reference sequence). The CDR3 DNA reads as TGTGCCAGCAGCTCCGGGACAGGAAACAATGAGCAGTTCTTC. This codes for CASSSGTGNNEQFF. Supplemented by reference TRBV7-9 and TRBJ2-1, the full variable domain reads DTGVSQNPRHKITKRGQNVTFRCDPISEHNRLYWYRQTLGQGPEFLTYFQNEAQLEKSRLLSDRFSAERPKGSFSTLEIQRTEQGDSAMYLCASSSGTGNNEQFFGPGTRLTVL.

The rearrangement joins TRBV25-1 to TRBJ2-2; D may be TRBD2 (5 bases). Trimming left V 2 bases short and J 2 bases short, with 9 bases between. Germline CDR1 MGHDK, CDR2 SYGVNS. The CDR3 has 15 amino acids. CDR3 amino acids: CASSEAGDNTGELFF. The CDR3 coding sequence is TGTGCCAGCAGTGAAGCCGGGGATAACACCGGGGAGCTGTTTTTT.

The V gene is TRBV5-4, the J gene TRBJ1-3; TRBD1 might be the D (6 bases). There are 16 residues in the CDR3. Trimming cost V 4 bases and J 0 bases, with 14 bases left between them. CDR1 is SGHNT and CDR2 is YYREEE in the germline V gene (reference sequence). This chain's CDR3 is CASSQGQLNSGNTIYF. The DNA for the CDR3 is TGTGCCAGCAGCCAAGGACAGCTAAACTCTGGAAACACCATATATTTT.

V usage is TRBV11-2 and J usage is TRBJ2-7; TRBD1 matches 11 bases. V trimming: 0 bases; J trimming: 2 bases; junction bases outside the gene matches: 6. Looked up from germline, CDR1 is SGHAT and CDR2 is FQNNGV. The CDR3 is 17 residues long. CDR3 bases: TGTGCCAGCAGCTTAGATACCGGGACAGGGGGAACCTACGAGCAGTACTTC. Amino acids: CASSLDTGTGGTYEQYF.

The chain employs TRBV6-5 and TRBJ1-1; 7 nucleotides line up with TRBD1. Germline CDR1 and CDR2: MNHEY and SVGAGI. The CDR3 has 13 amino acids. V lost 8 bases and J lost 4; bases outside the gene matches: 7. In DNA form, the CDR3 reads TGTGCCAGCTTGCAGGGGGGAAGCACTGAAGCTTTCTTT. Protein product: CASLQGGSTEAFF.

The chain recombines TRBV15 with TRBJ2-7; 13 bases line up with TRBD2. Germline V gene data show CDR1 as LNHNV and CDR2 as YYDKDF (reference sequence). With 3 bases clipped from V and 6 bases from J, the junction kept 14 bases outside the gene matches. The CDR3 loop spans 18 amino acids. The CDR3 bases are TGTGCCACCAGCAGCACCCTCCGAACTAGCGGGAGGGCGGGCGAGCAGTACTTC. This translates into CATSSTLRTSGRAGEQYF.

The CDR3 region has the DNA TGCGCCAGCAGTGAGCCCGGCGGGCGGAATCTAGATACGCAGTATTTT. Translation: CASSEPGGRNLDTQYF. The chain couples TRBV10-1 to TRBJ2-3, with D possibly matching TRBD2 (5 bases). The CDR3 covers 16 residues. The V gene's germline CDR1 is WNHNN and CDR2 SYGVQD (reference sequence). Trimming took 2 bases from V and 5 from J, leaving 17 bases between them.

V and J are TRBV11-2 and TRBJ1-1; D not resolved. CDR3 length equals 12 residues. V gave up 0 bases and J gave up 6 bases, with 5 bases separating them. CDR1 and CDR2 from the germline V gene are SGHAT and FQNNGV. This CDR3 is CASSLDLPEAFF. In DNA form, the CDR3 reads TGTGCCAGCAGCTTAGACCTACCTGAAGCTTTCTTT.

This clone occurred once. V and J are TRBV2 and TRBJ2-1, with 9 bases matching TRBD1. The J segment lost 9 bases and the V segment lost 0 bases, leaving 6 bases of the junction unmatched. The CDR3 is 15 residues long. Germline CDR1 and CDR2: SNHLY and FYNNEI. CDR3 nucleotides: TGTGCCAGCAGTGAAGCGGGACAGGGCATAATTGAGCAGTTCTTC. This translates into CASSEAGQGIIEQFF.

CDR3 coding DNA: TGTGCCAGCAGTGGAACCGGGACAGGGGGCGAGCAGTACTTC. Translation gives CASSGTGTGGEQYF. The gene calls are TRBV27 and TRBJ2-7; 11 positions match TRBD1. Germline CDR1 is MNHEY and CDR2 is SMNVEV (reference sequence). The CDR3 runs 14 residues. Trimming removed 5 bases from V and 6 bases from J; junction bases left unmatched: 6.

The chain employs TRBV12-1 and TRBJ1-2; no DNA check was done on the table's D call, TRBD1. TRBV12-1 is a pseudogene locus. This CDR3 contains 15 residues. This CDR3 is CASSFGDRGSYGYTF. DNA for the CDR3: TGTGCCAGCAGCTTTGGGGATAGGGGAAGCTATGGCTACACCTTC.

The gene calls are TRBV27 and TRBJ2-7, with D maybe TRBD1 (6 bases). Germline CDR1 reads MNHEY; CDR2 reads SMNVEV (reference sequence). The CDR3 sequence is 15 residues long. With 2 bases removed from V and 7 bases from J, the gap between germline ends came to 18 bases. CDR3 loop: CASSLSGQGGGEQYF. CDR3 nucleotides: TGTGCCAGCAGTTTAAGTGGACAAGGGGGTGGAGAGCAGTACTTC.

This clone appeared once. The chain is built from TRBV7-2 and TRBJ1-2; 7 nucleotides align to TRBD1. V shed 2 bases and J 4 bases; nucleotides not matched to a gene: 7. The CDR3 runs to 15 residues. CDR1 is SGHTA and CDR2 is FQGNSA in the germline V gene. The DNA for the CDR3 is TGTGCCAGCAGCTTAACCTTGGACAGGTCCTATGGCTACACCTTC. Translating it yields CASSLTLDRSYGYTF.

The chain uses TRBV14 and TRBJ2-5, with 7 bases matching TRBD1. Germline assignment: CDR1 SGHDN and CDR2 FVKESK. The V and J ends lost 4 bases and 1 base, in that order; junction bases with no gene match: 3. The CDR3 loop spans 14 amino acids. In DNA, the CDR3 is TGTGCCAGCAGCCCCACAGGGGCCCAAGAGACCCAGTACTTC. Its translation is CASSPTGAQETQYF.

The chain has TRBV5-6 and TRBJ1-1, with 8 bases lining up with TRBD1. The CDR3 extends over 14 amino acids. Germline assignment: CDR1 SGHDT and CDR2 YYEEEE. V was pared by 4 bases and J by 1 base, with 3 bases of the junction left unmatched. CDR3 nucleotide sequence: TGTGCCAGCAGCAAAGACAGGGGGAACACTGAAGCTTTCTTT. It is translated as CASSKDRGNTEAFF.

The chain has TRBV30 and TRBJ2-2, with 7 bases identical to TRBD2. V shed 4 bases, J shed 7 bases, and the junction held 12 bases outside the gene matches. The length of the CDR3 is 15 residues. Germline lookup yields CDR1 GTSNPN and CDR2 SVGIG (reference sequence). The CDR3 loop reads CAWNGSPGGNGELFF. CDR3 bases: TGTGCCTGGAACGGGTCCCCGGGGGGTAACGGGGAGCTGTTTTTT. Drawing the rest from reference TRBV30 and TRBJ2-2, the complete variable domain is SQTIHQWPATLVQPVGSPLSLECTVEGTSNPNLYWYRQAAGRGLQLLFYSVGIGQISSEVPQNLSASRPQDRQFILSSKKLLLSDSGFYLCAWNGSPGGNGELFFGEGSRLTVL.

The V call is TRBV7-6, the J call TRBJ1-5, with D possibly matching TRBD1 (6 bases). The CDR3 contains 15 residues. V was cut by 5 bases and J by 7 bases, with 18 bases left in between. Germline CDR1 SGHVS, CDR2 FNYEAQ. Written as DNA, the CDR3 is TGTGCCAGCAGCCCAGGGGCAGGGACGGGGCAGCCCCAGCATTTT. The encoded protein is CASSPGAGTGQPQHF.

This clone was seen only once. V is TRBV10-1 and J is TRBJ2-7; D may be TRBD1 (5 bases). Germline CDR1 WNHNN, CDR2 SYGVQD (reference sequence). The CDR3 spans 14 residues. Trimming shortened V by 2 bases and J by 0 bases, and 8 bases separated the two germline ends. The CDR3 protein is CASSEDSASYEQYF. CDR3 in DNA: TGCGCCAGCAGTGAGGACAGTGCCTCCTACGAGCAGTACTTC.

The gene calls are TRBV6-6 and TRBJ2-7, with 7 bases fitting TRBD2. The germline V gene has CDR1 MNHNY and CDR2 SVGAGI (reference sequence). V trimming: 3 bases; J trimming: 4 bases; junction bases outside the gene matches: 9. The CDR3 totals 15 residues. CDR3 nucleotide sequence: TGTGCCAGCAGTTATGGGGAGGGAGTCGTATACGAGCAGTACTTC. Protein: CASSYGEGVVYEQYF.

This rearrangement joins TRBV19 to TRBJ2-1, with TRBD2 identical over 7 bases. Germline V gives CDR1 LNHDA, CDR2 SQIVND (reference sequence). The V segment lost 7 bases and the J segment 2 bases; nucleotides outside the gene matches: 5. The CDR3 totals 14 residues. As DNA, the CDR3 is TGTGCCAGTACGACGGGGGGTACCTACAATGAGCAGTTCTTC. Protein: CASTTGGTYNEQFF.

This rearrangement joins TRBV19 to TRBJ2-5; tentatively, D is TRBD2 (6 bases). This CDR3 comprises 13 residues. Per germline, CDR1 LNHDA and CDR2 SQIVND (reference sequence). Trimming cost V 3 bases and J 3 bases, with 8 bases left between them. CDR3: CASSIIAEETQYF. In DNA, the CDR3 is TGTGCCAGTAGTATTATAGCGGAAGAGACCCAGTACTTC.

CDR3 in DNA: TGCGCCAGCAGCTTGAGTCGTGGCGGCGCCGGCGATGCTTTCTTT. Amino acids: CASSLSRGGAGDAFF. The chain has TRBV5-1 and TRBJ1-1; D is uncertain. Germline CDR1 is SGHRS and CDR2 is YFSETQ. V lost 1 base and J 11 bases, leaving 21 bases between the germline ends. This CDR3 contains 15 residues.

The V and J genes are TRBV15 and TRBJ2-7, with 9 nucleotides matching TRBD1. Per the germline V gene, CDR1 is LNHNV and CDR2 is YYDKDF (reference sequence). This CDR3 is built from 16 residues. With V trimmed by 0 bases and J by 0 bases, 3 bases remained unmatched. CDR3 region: CATSRDLTGGSYEQYF. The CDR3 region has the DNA TGTGCCACCAGCAGAGACCTGACAGGGGGCTCCTACGAGCAGTACTTC.